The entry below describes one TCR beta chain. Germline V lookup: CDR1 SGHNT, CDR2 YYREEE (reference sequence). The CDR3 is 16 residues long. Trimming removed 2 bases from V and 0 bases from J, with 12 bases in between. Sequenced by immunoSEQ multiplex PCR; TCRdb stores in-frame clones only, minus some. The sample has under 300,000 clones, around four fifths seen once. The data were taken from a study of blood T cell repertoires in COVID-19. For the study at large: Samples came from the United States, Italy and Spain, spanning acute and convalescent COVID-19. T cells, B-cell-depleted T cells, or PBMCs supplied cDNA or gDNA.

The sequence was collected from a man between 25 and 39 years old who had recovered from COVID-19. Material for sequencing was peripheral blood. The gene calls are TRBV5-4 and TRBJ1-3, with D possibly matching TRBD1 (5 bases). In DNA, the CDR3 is TGTGCCAGCAGCTTTGGTTGGGGGGACTCTGGAAACACCATATATTTT. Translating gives CASSFGWGDSGNTIYF.